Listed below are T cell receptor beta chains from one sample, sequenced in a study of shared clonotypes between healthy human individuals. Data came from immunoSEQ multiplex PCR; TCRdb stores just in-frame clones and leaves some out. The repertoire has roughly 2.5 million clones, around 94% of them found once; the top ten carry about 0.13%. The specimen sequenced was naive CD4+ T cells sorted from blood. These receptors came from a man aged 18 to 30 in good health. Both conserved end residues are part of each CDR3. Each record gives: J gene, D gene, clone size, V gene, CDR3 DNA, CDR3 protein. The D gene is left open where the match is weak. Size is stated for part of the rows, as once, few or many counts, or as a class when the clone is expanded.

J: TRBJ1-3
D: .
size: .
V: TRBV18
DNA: TGTGCCAGCTCACCACCGGGGGCTGGATCTGGAAACACCATATATTTT
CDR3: CASSPPGAGSGNTIYF

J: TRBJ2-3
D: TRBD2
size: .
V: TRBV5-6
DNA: TGTGCCAGCAGCCTCACCCTTAGCGGGAGGGCCAGGGCAGATACGCAGTATTTT
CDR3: CASSLTLSGRARADTQYF

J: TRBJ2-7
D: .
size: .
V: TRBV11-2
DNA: TGTGCCAGCAGCTTAGAGCTCGGACCGTCCTACGAGCAGTACTTC
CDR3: CASSLELGPSYEQYF

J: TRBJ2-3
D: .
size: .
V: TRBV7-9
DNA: TGTGCCAGCAGCTTAGGGGCAGGGGGGTTCGATACGCAGTATTTT
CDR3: CASSLGAGGFDTQYF

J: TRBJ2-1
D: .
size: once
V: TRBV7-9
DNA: TGTGCCAGCAGCTTAGCGTGGGACTCGTACAATGAGCAGTTCTTC
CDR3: CASSLAWDSYNEQFF

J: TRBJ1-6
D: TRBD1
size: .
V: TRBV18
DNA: TGTGCCAGCTCACTACAAGAAACGGGACAGAATAATTCACCCCTCCACTTT
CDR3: CASSLQETGQNNSPLHF

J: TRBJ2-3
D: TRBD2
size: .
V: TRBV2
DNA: TGTGCCAGCAGTGAAACCCGGGGGGCAGATACGCAGTATTTT
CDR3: CASSETRGADTQYF

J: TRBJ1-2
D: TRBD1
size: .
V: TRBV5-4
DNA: TGTGCCAGCAGCTTAGGACAGGCCCCGAGCAACACCTTC
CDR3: CASSLGQAPSNTF

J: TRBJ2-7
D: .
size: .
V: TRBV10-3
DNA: TGTGCCATCAGTGAGTCATTACAGGGAACCAACGAGCAGTACTTC
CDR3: CAISESLQGTNEQYF

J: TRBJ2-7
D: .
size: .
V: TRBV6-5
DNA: TGTGCCAGCAGAGGGGACCCCAACTACGAGCAGTACTTC
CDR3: CASRGDPNYEQYF

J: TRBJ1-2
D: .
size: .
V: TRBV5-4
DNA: TGTGCCAGCAGCTTGGCGGCGGAACTCTATGGCTACACCTTC
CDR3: CASSLAAELYGYTF

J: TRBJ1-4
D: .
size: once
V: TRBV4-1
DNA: TGCGCCAGCAGCCCGGGGGGGCGCAGGATTAATGAAAAACTGTTTTTT
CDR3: CASSPGGRRINEKLFF

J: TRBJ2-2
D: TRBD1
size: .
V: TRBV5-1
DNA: TGCGCCAGCAGCTTGGCCGGGACAGGGTCCGGCGGGGAGCTGTTTTTT
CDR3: CASSLAGTGSGGELFF

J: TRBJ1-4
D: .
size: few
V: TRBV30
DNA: TGTGCCTGGAGCAACGGGGGGCGGCTGGATTTT
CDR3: CAWSNGGRLDF

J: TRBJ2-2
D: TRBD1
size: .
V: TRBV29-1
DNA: TGCAGCGTTGTAAAGGGGGCGGGTGTCGGGGAGCTGTTTTTT
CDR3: CSVVKGAGVGELFF

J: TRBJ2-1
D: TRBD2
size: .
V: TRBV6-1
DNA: TGTGCCAGCAGTGAAGCCTCCGGGACTAGCGGCTACAATGAGCAGTTCTTC
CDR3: CASSEASGTSGYNEQFF